The clone carrying this T cell receptor (beta chain) appeared a few times. Its antigen remains unknown. In the same sample, other DNA sequences code for this CDR3. The treatment: around 19 received Ad26.COV2.S at low or high dose, single or two shots; 5 received placebo; per-sample allocation not given. Collection of samples fell on day 63 after the first vaccine or placebo injection. The entry originates in a study of Ad26.COV2.S vaccination and SARS-CoV-2 variants. Study outcomes and limitations: Analytic work on TCR breadth and depth might have understated the full extent of total T cell responses.

The data were produced by immunoSEQ multiplex PCR, yet TCRdb's version contains in-frame clones alone and is incomplete. Among hundreds of thousands of clones listed, roughly 84% were seen once. The source was peripheral blood, collected in a trial of Ad26.COV2.S vaccine versus placebo. The clonotype originates from a person aged 18-65 years who received the Ad26.COV2.S COVID-19 vaccine or a placebo.

The CDR3 DNA reads as TGTGCCAGCAGTGAGAGCGGGGGGGCCACAGATACGCAGTATTTT. Protein: CASSESGGATDTQYF. V is TRBV6-4 and J is TRBJ2-3; TRBD2 agrees at 10 bases. In germline, CDR1 is MRHNA, CDR2 SNTAGT. V shed 3 bases and J 2 bases; nucleotides not matched to a gene: 2. This CDR3 has 15 residues.